This is a list of T cell receptor beta chains from one sample in a study of CD8 T cells in ankylosing spondylitis. TCRdb recomputed calls from the 5' RACE reads with MiXCR, one row per CDR3 protein. Among more than 150,000 distinct CDR3 sequences listed, around 13% were seen once. What was sequenced was blood, either unsorted or a sorted T cell fraction (not recorded which). The source is a male donor with ankylosing spondylitis or in good health (not recorded which). Each CDR3 is given with its conserved first and last residue. D genes are given only for firm matches. Not every row has a clone size; where given, it reads once, few, many or a size class.

clone size | D gene | J gene | V gene | CDR3 length | CDR3 DNA | CDR3 protein
once | TRBD2 | TRBJ2-1 | TRBV12-3/TRBV12-4 | 18 | TGTGCCAGCAGTTTACCGCCGAATAGCGGGAGGGCCTTGGATGAGCAGTTCTTC | CASSLPPNSGRALDEQFF
- | - | TRBJ2-1 | TRBV12-3/TRBV12-4 | 15 | TGTGCCAGCAGGTTAGGAGGGCCGTTCTCCAATGAGCAGTTCTTC | CASRLGGPFSNEQFF
many | TRBD2 | TRBJ2-1 | TRBV14 | 16 | TGTGCCAGCAGTATCCTAGCGGGGTTCTCCTACAATGAGCAGTTCTTC | CASSILAGFSYNEQFF
- | - | TRBJ2-2 | TRBV7-8 | 17 | TGTGCCAGCAGCTCCCAGAGGACTTTTCGAGACACCGGGGAGCTGTTTTTT | CASSSQRTFRDTGELFF
few | - | TRBJ2-7 | TRBV6-1 | 11 | TGTGCCAGCAGTGACGGCCGGGAGCAGTACTTC | CASSDGREQYF
- | TRBD1 | TRBJ1-2 | TRBV3-1 | 16 | TGTGCCAGCAGCCAATTGGGACAGGGATCTAACTATGGCTACACCTTC | CASSQLGQGSNYGYTF
- | TRBD1 | TRBJ1-6 | TRBV2 | 14 | TGTGCCAGCAGAACCGGGACAGGGGGTTCACCCCTCCACTTT | CASRTGTGGSPLHF
- | TRBD2 | TRBJ2-1 | TRBV6-5 | 14 | TGTGCCAGCAGTTACGGGGGGACTAGGGGTGAGCAGTTCTTC | CASSYGGTRGEQFF
few | - | TRBJ2-7 | TRBV27 | 10 | TGTGCCAGCAGTTTCCAAGAGCAGTACTTC | CASSFQEQYF
- | - | TRBJ2-2 | TRBV10-1 | 11 | TGCGCCACCCGGGACACCGGGGAGCTGTTTTTT | CATRDTGELFF
- | TRBD1 | TRBJ2-7 | TRBV27 | 14 | TGTGCCAGCAGCGGACAGGTGAGCTCCTACGAGCAGTACTTC | CASSGQVSSYEQYF
many | - | TRBJ1-5 | TRBV7-9 | 12 | TGTGCCAGCAGCTTAGGGAGCCAGCCCCAGCATTTT | CASSLGSQPQHF
- | TRBD1 | TRBJ2-3 | TRBV30 | 15 | TGTGCCTGGAGTGGGGACAGGGTAGGCACAGATACGCAGTATTTT | CAWSGDRVGTDTQYF
few | - | TRBJ1-5 | TRBV5-5 | 16 | TGTGCCAGCAGCTTGGGGCCCGATACCGGCAATCAGCCCCAGCATTTT | CASSLGPDTGNQPQHF
- | - | TRBJ2-7 | TRBV2 | 14 | TGTGCCAGCCTAACAGCAGCCAGCTCCTACGAGCAGTACTTC | CASLTAASSYEQYF
few | TRBD2 | TRBJ2-7 | TRBV7-2 | 14 | TGTGCCAGCAGCTACGGACTAGGAACCTACGAGCAGTACTTC | CASSYGLGTYEQYF
- | TRBD2 | TRBJ2-7 | TRBV5-1 | 14 | TGCGCCAGCAGCTTTTGGACTAGTCCATACGAGCAGTACTTC | CASSFWTSPYEQYF
- | - | TRBJ2-7 | TRBV27 | 12 | TGTGCCACCCGGGACCTCAACTACGAGCAGTACTTC | CATRDLNYEQYF
- | - | TRBJ2-5 | TRBV4-2 | 15 | TGTGCCAGCAGCCAAGCGCTGGGGTACCAAGAGACCCAGTACTTC | CASSQALGYQETQYF
few | - | TRBJ2-7 | TRBV7-9 | 16 | TGTGCCAGCAGCTTAAATCCGACAGCCTTGAACTACGAGCAGTACTTC | CASSLNPTALNYEQYF
- | - | TRBJ1-1 | TRBV6-1 | 13 | TGTGCCGTCGGGCAGGGCCTATACACTGAAGCTTTCTTT | CAVGQGLYTEAFF
few | - | TRBJ2-1 | TRBV20-1 | 12 | TGCAGTGCATTAGGGACCTACAATGAGCAGTTCTTC | CSALGTYNEQFF
few | - | TRBJ1-2 | TRBV4-1 | 14 | TGCGCCAGCAGCCTCGGACAGTGGGACTATGGCTACACCTTC | CASSLGQWDYGYTF
- | - | TRBJ2-2 | TRBV29-1 | 14 | TGCAGCGCCGAGGGAGGGGGGAACACCGGGGAGCTGTTTTTT | CSAEGGGNTGELFF
many | - | TRBJ2-7 | TRBV7-6 | 14 | TGTGCCAGCAGCTCCTCTTCTCGGTCCTACGAGCAGTACTTC | CASSSSSRSYEQYF